Sequencing of this T cell receptor beta chain was carried out in a study of cytomegalovirus exposure and HLA in healthy donors (TCRdb year 2017). At the level of the whole study: An earlier analysis of roughly 500 of the donors reported over 250 Gb of sequence data and approximately 120 million unique TCR beta sequences obtained from around 170 million T cells. Among some 400 genotyped donors of the cohort, an average of around 250,000 unique TCR beta nucleotide sequences was sequenced per donor, of which about 19% were non-productive. In the later analysis, no new phenotypic data were used to find candidate immune exposures; instead, reliance was placed on TCR beta sequences and their occurrence across donors. HLA typing included class I and class II loci at four-digit resolution. Donor age, sex, ethnicity and CMV serostatus were collected together with the repertoire data. In an earlier analysis of 587 of the donors, high-throughput TCR beta sequencing was used to judge whether each TCR beta V gene segment behaved as functional or pseudogenic. Every repertoire in the discovery cohort had been generated on one and the same sequencing platform. High-throughput TCR immunosequencing, statistical association of individual TCRs with disease status, and machine learning were combined to predict cytomegalovirus infection status. In addition to the first cohort of hundreds of subjects, a separate validation cohort of about 120 different subjects was used. Roughly five DR-DQ haplotypes were handled as single units for association and clustering because linkage in the cohort was strong. To study patterns of TCR occurrence, a later analysis re-analyzed previously published TCR beta repertoires from 666 donors and added high-resolution HLA genotyping. The number of typed donors differed by locus: roughly 620-630 for A, B, C, DRB1 and DQB1; 500 to 550 for DQA1; 606 for DPA1; and some 470 for DPB1. The study aimed to test whether signatures of past pathogen exposure could be identified by cataloging public T cell receptors. The study used immunosequencing to profile the T cell repertoires of approximately 630 subjects and linked those repertoires to cytomegalovirus serostatus. Of the roughly 410 genotyped donors, 75% to 85% were placed in the genetic ancestry cluster associated with self-reported Caucasian donors. In a later genetic analysis, genome-wide SNP genotypes for about 55% of the roughly 700 donors were used, and that subset was treated as a discovery cohort. An early release covering some 640 HLA-typed donors comprised about 300 gigabases of sequencing data and tens of millions of unique TCR sequences. What the authors observed across the whole study: A cluster of highly shared sequence variants was judged likely to be a technical artifact of the sequencing pipeline. In a later genetic analysis, a missense DCLRE1C variant was associated with V-gene and J-gene trimming of TCR beta chains, and the association was replicated in an independent cohort. In a later analysis, TCR association rates were found to vary across HLA loci, with the most associated TCRs seen for DRB1 alleles and the fewest for HLA-C alleles. Because counts were too low, about 17 rarely observed V segments, including chromosome 9 orphons, were excluded from the earlier analysis of several hundred of the donors. Across donors, most TCR sequences were observed very rarely, whereas some public TCRs were present in many individuals. In a later analysis, most CMV-associated TCR beta chains were found to appear HLA-restricted, with HLA associations seemingly driven largely by CMV exposure. Because some donors lacked HLA typing at each locus, the association tests relied only on the typed subset. According to a later genetic analysis, donors in an Asian-associated ancestry cluster had fewer N-insertions in productive TCRs than the approximately 650-donor mean. A total of about 150 TCR beta chains were listed by the study as associated with cytomegalovirus. Only TCR beta chains were sequenced in this cohort, and the absence of alpha or paired-chain data limited detectable features. Because the 87-base-pair reads could not distinguish some IMGT-functional V segments, including TRBV6-2 and TRBV6-3, those segments were excluded. A later analysis reported that several top co-occurrence clusters appeared linked to parvovirus B19, influenza, CMV and Epstein-Barr virus. At a false discovery rate of 0.05, a later analysis linked about 17,000 TCR beta sequences to specific HLA alleles. It was suggested by the authors that the approach could potentially be generalized to other disease states and immunological phenotypes. The presence/absence analyses assumed that sequencing depth was roughly uniform across donors, and that assumption may not be true. Strong co-occurrence of HLA alleles, especially DR and DQ, made assigning TCR associations to individual alleles difficult. A later analysis found that HLA-associated TCR beta chains were more clonally expanded and had lower generation probabilities than equally common non-associated chains. In an earlier analysis of several hundred of the donors, most TCR beta V segments were observed in productive rearrangements about 90% or about 30% of the time, broadly matching IMGT annotations. Correlated functional status among segregating V segments might reflect linkage disequilibrium, but an unknown experimental factor could not be ruled out. The classifier was reported to diagnose cytomegalovirus status with high specificity and sensitivity in both the original and validation cohorts. In vitro tests confirmed that three of the cytomegalovirus-associated TCR beta chains recognize cytomegalovirus antigens. Immune exposure information for the cohort was limited to CMV serostatus. A further reported finding was that TCR beta sequences accurately predicted the HLA-A and HLA-B alleles for most subjects in the first cohort.

CDR3 length: 17 amino acids, cysteine to phenylalanine. The only DNA kept is the CDR3, 51 bases in frame from the first base. From the germline V gene, CDR1 is MGHRA and CDR2 is YSYEKL. V loses 1 base at its end and J loses 10 bases; junction bases beyond the gene matches: 14. The cohort was made up of around 720 healthy bone marrow donors. All cohort members were sampled while nominally healthy, although unrecorded immune exposures were likely present. The donor tested CMV seropositive and was one of the 289 seropositive cohort members. Each donor provided a peripheral blood sample, and peripheral blood mononuclear cells were used for TCR beta sequencing. Genomic DNA was extracted from the blood cell samples with the Qiagen DNeasy Blood Extraction Kit. This clone was observed a few times. Its binding antigen is unknown. No base-level quality is on record; no much larger clone is a single base apart.

Libraries were prepared through the immunoSEQ multiplex PCR assay. The multiplex PCR relied on a mix of 60 forward primers for TCR Vbeta segments and 13 reverse primers for TCR Jbeta segments. The CDR3 region of rearranged TCR beta genes was amplified from genomic DNA by a multiplex PCR assay. The amplified TCR beta libraries were sequenced on the Illumina HiSeq System as 87-base-pair reads. As for the authors' bioinformatics: In a later analysis, tens of millions of unique TCR beta chains were counted across the roughly 700 repertoires, and roughly 11 million of these chains were shared by at least two donors. To remove PCR and sequencing errors, raw reads were error-corrected and collapsed into unique sequences using a nearest-neighbor algorithm that merged closely related sequences. To assign V, D and J gene segments, CDR3 sequences were aligned to IMGT reference sequences. For a sequence to be retained, a match of at least six nucleotides was required to both a V gene segment and a J gene segment. A rearrangement was called productive if the CDR3 had no stop codons and remained in frame with V and J, and every other rearrangement was called non-productive. Following IMGT convention, CDR3 was defined as the stretch from the second conserved V-encoded cysteine up to the conserved J-encoded phenylalanine. The earlier analysis of fewer than 750 of the donors excluded sequences that lacked an unambiguous match to a single V gene segment. An earlier analysis of almost 600 of the donors classified V segments as functional when productive rearrangements were above 56.7% and as segregating when the standard deviation between donors was above 5%. A statistical classification framework was developed to diagnose cytomegalovirus status using the catalog of TCR beta chain sequences. V and J gene assignment, in a later analysis, came from comparing TCR nucleotide sequences with IMGT/GENE-DB human TR gene sequences. Using the TCRdist pipeline, a later analysis assigned CDR3 sequences along with most-parsimonious VDJ recombination scenarios. In a later analysis, each TCR beta chain was defined by its CDR3 amino acid sequence together with its V-gene family, and reads lacking a unique V-gene family were excluded. To address suspected cross-contamination and a sequencing artifact, a later analysis removed a few hundred highly shared, low-generation-probability nucleotide sequences. In a later analysis, a clonal expansion index for each public chain was calculated from normalized within-repertoire ranks of inferred template counts. Generation probabilities in a later analysis came from a VDJ recombination model fitted to out-of-frame rearrangements, and those results were checked against IGoR. A later analysis scored TCR-TCR, TCR-HLA and TCR-CMV co-occurrence with hypergeometric tests, applying a repertoire-size bias correction to TCR pairs. To estimate false discovery rates, a later analysis permuted the HLA or CMV assignments 20 times. A later analysis grouped co-occurring TCRs with DBSCAN, adding TCRdist sequence similarity when clustering within HLA-allele-positive subsets. Repertoires with fewer than 30,000 or more than 120,000 public chains, plus five repertoires with anomalous nucleotide sharing, were excluded from co-occurrence clustering. The source is immuneACCESS, and TCRdb retained only in-frame sequences with V and J called. Part of the clones is not carried over; for the studies checked, unresolved V genes explain less than half of this, and the remainder is unexplained. V and J calls and clone size come straight from that table; D and trimming were deduced from the DNA. Across this sample there are roughly 130,000 clones, with 65% to 80% seen only once. The ten biggest clones cover around 1.3% of the sample.

This TCR was sampled from a male donor in good health and CMV-seropositive. The chain joins TRBV4-1 to TRBJ2-1; TRBD2 matches 9 bases in the middle. Input material: PBMCs. The CDR3 corresponds to CASSQVDMGLASSEQFF. The nucleotide sequence is given as TGCGCCAGCAGCCAAGTTGATATGGGACTAGCCTCTTCCGAGCAGTTCTTC.